There are a few counts of the clone carrying this T cell receptor beta chain. This sample is drawn from a study of T cell repertoires in cytomegalovirus infection. From the reads, TCRdb called clonotypes with MiXCR, one entry per CDR3 protein. The table shows some 320,000 distinct CDR3 sequences, with approximately 9.5% occurring only once. The CDR3 is made up of 18 amino acids. V gave up 0 bases and J gave up 0 bases, with 12 bases separating them. Per the germline V gene, CDR1 is MNHEY and CDR2 is SVGAGI. The receptor was derived from a human donor in good health (CMV status not recorded). Some clones in this sample may be carry-over from other donors' samples. The chain recombines TRBV6-5 with TRBJ2-6; D unclear. Sample: PBMCs. The CDR3 nucleotides read TGTGCCAGCAGTTACTCGACTCAGCTGAGCTCTGGGGCCAACGTCCTGACTTTC. It specifies CASSYSTQLSSGANVLTF.